The clone carrying this TCR beta chain has only a few counts. The germline V and J ends were trimmed by 4 bases and 5 bases, with 9 bases remaining between them. The CDR3 has 12 amino acids. CDR1 and CDR2 (germline): SEHNR, FQNEAQ (reference sequence). This sample was included in a study of cytomegalovirus exposure and HLA in healthy donors. Data came from immunoSEQ multiplex PCR; TCRdb stores just in-frame clones and leaves some out. Of 100,000 to 150,000 clones listed, 75% to 90% are singletons. Material for sequencing was PBMCs. This TCR was recovered from a woman aged 18 to 35 in good health and CMV-seronegative. V and J are TRBV7-9 and TRBJ2-7; D is unclear. CDR3 DNA sequence: TGTGCCAGCAGCTCCGGTCAACACGAGCAGTACTTC. Its translation: CASSSGQHEQYF.